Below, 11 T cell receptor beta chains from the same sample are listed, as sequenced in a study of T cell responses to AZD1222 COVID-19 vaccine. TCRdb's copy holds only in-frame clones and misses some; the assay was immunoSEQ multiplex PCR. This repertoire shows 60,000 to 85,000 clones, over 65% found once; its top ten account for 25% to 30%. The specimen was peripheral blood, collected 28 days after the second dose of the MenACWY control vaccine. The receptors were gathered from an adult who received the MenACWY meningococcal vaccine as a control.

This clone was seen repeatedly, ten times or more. CDR3 sequence: CASSSEGLAGGYSTDTQYF. The CDR3 coding sequence is TGTGCCAGCAGCTCGGAGGGACTAGCGGGGGGGTATAGCACAGATACGCAGTATTTT. The chain links TRBV5-4 to TRBJ2-3; 16 positions match TRBD2. V lost 3 bases to trimming and J lost 0 bases; unmatched junction nucleotides: 7. CDR1 SGHNT and CDR2 YYREEE come from the germline V gene (reference sequence). The CDR3 length is 19 residues. The complete variable domain, with remaining parts taken from reference TRBV5-4 and TRBJ2-3, reads ETGVTQSPTHLIKTRGQQVTLRCSSQSGHNTVSWYQQALGQGPQFIFQYYREEENGRGNFPPRFSGLQFPNYSSELNVNALELDDSALYLCASSSEGLAGGYSTDTQYFGPGTRLTVL.

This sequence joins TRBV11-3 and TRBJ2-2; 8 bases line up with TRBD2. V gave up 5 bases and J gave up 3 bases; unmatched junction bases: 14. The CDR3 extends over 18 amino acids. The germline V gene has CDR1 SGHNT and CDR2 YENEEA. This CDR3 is CASSHFRGGNSDTGELFF. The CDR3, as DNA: TGTGCCAGCAGCCATTTCCGGGGGGGAAATAGTGACACCGGGGAGCTGTTTTTT. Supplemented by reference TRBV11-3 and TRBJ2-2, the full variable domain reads EAGVVQSPRYKIIEKKQPVAFWCNPISGHNTLYWYLQNLGQGPELLIRYENEEAVDDSQLPKDRFSAERLKGVDSTLKIQPAELGDSAVYLCASSHFRGGNSDTGELFFGEGSRLTVL.

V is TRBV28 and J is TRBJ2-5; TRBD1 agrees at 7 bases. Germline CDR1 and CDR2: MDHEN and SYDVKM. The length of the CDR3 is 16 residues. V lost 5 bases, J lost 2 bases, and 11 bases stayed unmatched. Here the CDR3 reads CASSQLGTGEQETQYF. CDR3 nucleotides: TGTGCCAGCAGTCAGTTGGGAACAGGGGAACAAGAGACCCAGTACTTC.

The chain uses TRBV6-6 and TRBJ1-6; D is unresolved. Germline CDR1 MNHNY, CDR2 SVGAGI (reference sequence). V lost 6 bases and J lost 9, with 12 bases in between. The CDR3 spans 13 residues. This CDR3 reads CASRRVDGSPLHF. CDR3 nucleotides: TGTGCCAGCAGACGTGTTGACGGTTCACCCCTCCACTTT.

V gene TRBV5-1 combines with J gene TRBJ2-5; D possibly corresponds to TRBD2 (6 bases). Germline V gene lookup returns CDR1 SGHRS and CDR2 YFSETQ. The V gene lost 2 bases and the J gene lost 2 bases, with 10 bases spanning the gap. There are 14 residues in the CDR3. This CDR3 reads CASSLRGNQETQYF. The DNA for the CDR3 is TGCGCCAGCAGCTTACGGGGGAATCAAGAGACCCAGTACTTC.

The CDR3, as DNA: TGTGCCAGCAGCTTAGTCCTAGCGGAGACCCAGTACTTC. It translates to CASSLVLAETQYF. The genes are TRBV7-8 and TRBJ2-5, with D perhaps TRBD2 (6 bases). Deletions cut 1 base from V and 5 bases from J, with 8 bases between. Germline V CDR1 and CDR2: SGHVS, FQNEAQ. CDR3 length: 13 amino acids.

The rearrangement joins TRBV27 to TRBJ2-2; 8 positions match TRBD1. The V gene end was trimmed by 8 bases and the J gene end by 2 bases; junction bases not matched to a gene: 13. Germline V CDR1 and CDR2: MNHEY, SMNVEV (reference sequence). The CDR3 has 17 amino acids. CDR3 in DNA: TGTGCCAGCTCTCCCCGTCCGGACAGGGTTAACACCGGGGAGCTGTTTTTT. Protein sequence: CASSPRPDRVNTGELFF.

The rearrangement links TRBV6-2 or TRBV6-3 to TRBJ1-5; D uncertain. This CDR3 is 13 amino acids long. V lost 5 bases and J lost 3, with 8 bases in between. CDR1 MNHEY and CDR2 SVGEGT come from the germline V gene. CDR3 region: CASSLESNQPQHF. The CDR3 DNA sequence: TGTGCCAGCAGTCTGGAATCCAATCAGCCCCAGCATTTT.

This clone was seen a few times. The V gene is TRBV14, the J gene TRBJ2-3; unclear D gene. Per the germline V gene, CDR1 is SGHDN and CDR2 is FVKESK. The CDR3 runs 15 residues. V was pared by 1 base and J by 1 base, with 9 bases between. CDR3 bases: TGTGCCAGCAGCCAAGGGCAGCTCCGCACAGATACGCAGTATTTT. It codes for CASSQGQLRTDTQYF.

The CDR3 DNA reads TGTGCTAGTGGTTTTGGACAGGGGATCGGGTACGAGCAGTACTTC. Its protein product is CASGFGQGIGYEQYF. V gene TRBV12-5 combines with J gene TRBJ2-7; 9 bases line up with TRBD1. The ends lost 3 bases at V and 4 bases at J; junction bases unmatched: 7. The CDR3 consists of 15 residues. CDR1 is LGHNT and CDR2 is FRNRAP in the germline V gene.

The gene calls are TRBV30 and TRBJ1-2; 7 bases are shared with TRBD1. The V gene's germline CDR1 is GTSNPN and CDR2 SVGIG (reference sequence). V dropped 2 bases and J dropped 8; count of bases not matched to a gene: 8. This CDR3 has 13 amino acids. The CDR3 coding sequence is TGTGCCTGGAGTTTCGGACAGGCCAGGGGCTACACCTTC. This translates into CAWSFGQARGYTF.